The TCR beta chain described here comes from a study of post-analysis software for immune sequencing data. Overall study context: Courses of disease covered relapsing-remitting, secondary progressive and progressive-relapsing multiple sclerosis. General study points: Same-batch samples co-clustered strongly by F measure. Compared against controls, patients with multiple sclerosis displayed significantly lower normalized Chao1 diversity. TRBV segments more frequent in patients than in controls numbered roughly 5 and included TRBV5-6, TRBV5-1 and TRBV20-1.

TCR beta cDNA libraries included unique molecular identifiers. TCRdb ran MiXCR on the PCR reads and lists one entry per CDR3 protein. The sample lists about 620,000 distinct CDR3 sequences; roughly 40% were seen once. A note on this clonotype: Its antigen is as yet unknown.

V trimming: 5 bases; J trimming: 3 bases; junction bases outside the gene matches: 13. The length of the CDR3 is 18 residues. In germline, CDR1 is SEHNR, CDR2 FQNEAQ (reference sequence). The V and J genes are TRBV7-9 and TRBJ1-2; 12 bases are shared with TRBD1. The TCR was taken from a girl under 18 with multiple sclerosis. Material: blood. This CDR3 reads CASSPVGTGGSTYYGYTF. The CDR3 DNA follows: TGTGCCAGCAGCCCGGTGGGGACAGGGGGCTCTACTTACTATGGCTACACCTTC.